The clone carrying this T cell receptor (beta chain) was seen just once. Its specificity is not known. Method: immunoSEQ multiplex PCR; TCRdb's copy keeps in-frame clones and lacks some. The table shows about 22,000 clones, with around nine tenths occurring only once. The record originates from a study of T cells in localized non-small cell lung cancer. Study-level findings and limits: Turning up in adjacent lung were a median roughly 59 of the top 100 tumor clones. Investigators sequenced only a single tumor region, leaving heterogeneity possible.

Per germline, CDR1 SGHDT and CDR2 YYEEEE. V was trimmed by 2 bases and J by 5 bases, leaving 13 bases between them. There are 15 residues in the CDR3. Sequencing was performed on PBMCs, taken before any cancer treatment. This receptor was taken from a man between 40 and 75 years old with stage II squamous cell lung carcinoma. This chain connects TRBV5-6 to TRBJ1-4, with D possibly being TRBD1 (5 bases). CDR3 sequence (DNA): TGTGCCAGCAGCTTTTCTAACAGGAGAAATGAAAAACTGTTTTTT. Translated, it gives CASSFSNRRNEKLFF.